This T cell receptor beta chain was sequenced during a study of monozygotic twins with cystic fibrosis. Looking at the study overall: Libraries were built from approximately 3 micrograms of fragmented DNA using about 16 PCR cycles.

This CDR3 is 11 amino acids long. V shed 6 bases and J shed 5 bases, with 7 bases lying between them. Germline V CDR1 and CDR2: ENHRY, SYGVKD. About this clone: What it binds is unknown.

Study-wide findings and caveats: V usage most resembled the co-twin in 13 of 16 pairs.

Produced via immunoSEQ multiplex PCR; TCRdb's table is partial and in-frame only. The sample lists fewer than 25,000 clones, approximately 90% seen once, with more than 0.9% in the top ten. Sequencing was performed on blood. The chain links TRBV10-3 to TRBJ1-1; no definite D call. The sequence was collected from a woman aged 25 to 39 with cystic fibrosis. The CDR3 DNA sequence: TGTGCCATCAGGACGGGGACTGAAGCTTTCTTT. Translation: CAIRTGTEAFF.